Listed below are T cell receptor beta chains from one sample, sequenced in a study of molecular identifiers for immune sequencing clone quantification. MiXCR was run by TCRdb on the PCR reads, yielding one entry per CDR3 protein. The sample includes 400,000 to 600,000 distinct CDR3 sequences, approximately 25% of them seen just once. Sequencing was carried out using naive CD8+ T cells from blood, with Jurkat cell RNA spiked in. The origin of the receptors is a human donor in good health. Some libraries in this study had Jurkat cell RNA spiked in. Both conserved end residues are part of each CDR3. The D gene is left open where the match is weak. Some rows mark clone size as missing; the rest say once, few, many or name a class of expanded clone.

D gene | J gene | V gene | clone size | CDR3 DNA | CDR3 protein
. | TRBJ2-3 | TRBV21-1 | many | TGTGCCAGCAGCAACGTCCTAGCGGGACTCACAGATACGCAGTATTTT | CASSNVLAGLTDTQYF
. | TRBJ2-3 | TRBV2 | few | TGTGCCAGCAGCGAACCGTGGACAGCTGGATATACGCAGTATTTT | CASSEPWTAGYTQYF
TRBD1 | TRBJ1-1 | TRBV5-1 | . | TGCGCCAGCAGCCTGGGACAGGGGGTCTCTGAAGCTTTCTTT | CASSLGQGVSEAFF
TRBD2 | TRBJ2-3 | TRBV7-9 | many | TGTGCCAGCAGCTTAATTTTAGCGGGAGCTCCGATAGATACGCAGTATTTT | CASSLILAGAPIDTQYF
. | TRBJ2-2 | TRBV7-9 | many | TGTGCCAGCAGCCCCCCTGACGGGGACACCGGGGAGCTGTTTTTT | CASSPPDGDTGELFF
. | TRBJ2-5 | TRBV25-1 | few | TGTGCCAGCAGTGTAGGTTCTGGGACCCAGTACTTC | CASSVGSGTQYF
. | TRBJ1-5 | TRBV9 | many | TGTGCCAGCAGCGTAGGGACAGCTAGTAATCAGCCCCAGCATTTT | CASSVGTASNQPQHF
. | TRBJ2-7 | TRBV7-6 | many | TGTGCCAGCAGCTTAGCGGGGACGGCTGAGCAGTACTTC | CASSLAGTAEQYF
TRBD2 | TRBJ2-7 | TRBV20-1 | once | TGCAGTGCCCCGGGATTACTAGCGGGAGGGTACGAGCAGTACTTC | CSAPGLLAGGYEQYF
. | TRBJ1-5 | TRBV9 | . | TGTGCCAGCAGCCCAGAGGCTGGGGGGACCAATCAGCCCCAGCATTTT | CASSPEAGGTNQPQHF
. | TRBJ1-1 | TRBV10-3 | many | TGTGCCATCGGGCCTCTGAACACTGAAGCTTTCTTT | CAIGPLNTEAFF
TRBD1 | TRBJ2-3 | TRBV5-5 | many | TGTGCCAGCAGCTTGGATTTGGGACAGGGTGCGTATTTT | CASSLDLGQGAYF
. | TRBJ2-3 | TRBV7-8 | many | TGTGCCAGCAGCTTCTTCACAGATACGCAGTATTTT | CASSFFTDTQYF
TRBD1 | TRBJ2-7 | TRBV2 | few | TGTGCCAGCAGCCTGGACAGGGGGTTCGGTTTATCTTACGAGCAGTACTTC | CASSLDRGFGLSYEQYF
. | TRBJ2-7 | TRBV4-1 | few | TGCGCCAGCAGCCCCTCCGTAGCGGTAAGATCCTACGAGCAGTACTTC | CASSPSVAVRSYEQYF
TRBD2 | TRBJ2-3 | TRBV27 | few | TGTGCCAGCAGTCCCCTTACTAGCGGGGGGTACACAGATACGCAGTATTTT | CASSPLTSGGYTDTQYF
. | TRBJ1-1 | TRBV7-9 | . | TGTGCCAGCAGCTTAGACCGGAACACTGAAGCTATCTTT | CASSLDRNTEAIF
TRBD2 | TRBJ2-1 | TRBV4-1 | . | TGCGCCAGCAGCCAAATAAGTACTAGCGGATACAATGAGCAGTTCTTC | CASSQISTSGYNEQFF
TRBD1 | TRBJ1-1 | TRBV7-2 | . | TGTGCCAGCAGCTGGGAGGACAGGGGTCCTGAAGCTTTCTTT | CASSWEDRGPEAFF
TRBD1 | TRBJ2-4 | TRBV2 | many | TGTGCCAGCAGCCCTTCCCCCGGGACAGGGGGCTTAGCCAAAAACATTCAGTACTTC | CASSPSPGTGGLAKNIQYF
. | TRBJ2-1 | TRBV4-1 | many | TGCGCCAGCAGCCTGACGGGGAGCTCCTACAATGAGCAGTTCTTC | CASSLTGSSYNEQFF
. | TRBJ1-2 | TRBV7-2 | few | TGTGCCAGCAGCTTTGACTGGGGAATCTATGGCTACACCTTC | CASSFDWGIYGYTF
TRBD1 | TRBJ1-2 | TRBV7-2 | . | TGTGCCAGCAGCTTAGGGACAGGGGGGGGCTATGGCTACACCTTC | CASSLGTGGGYGYTF
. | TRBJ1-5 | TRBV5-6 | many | TGTGCCAGCAGCTTGGCCAGGGGAAATCAGCCCCAGCATTTT | CASSLARGNQPQHF
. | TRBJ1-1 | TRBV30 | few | TGTGCCTGGAGTGGTATGGACACTGAAGCTTTCTTT | CAWSGMDTEAFF
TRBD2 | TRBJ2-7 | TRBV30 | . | TGTGCCTGGGATGGGGCGGGAGGCACCTACGAGCAGTACTTC | CAWDGAGGTYEQYF
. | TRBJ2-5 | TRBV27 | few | TGTGCCAGCAGTTTAACAGAGGCATTAGAGACCCAGTACTTC | CASSLTEALETQYF
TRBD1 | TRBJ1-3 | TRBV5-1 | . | TGCGCCAGCAGACAAGACAGGGGGCACGGAAACACCATATATTTT | CASRQDRGHGNTIYF
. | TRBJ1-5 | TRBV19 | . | TGTGCCAGTAGTATGGGCACCCGGAGCAATCAGCCCCAGCATTTT | CASSMGTRSNQPQHF
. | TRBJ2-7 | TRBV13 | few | TGTGCCAGCAGCTCGACAGTTACGCACGAGCAGTACTTC | CASSSTVTHEQYF
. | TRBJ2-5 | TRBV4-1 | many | TGCGCCAGCAGCCAAGAAGGAGCCTGGGAGACCCAGTACTTC | CASSQEGAWETQYF
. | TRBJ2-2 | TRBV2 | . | TGTGCCAGCAGTCCCAGGCTTGGGGACGGGGAGCTGTTTTTT | CASSPRLGDGELFF
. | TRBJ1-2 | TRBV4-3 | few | TGCGCCAGCAGCCAATGGGCTAACTATGGCTACACCTTC | CASSQWANYGYTF
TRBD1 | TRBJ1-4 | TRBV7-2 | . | TGTGCCAGCAGCCCCCGGGGACAGGGTGAAAAACTGTTTTTT | CASSPRGQGEKLFF
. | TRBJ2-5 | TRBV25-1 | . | TGTGCCAGCAGTGGCGACTCACGATGGGAGACCCAGTACTTC | CASSGDSRWETQYF
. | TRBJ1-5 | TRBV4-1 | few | TGCGCCAGCAGCCAAGTGGGGGGGTTAGGTAATCAGCCCCAGCATTTT | CASSQVGGLGNQPQHF
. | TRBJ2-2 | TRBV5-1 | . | TGCGCCAGCAGCCCGGGACAAGCGGAGCACACCGGGGAGCTGTTTTTT | CASSPGQAEHTGELFF
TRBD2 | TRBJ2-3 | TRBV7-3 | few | TGTGCCAGCAGCTTACGCGGGAGTACGACAGATACGCAGTATTTT | CASSLRGSTTDTQYF
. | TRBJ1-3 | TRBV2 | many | TGTGCCAGCAGTGAATTTGAGGGGCCGAACTCTGGAAACACCATATATTTT | CASSEFEGPNSGNTIYF
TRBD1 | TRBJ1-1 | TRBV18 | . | TGTGCCAGCTCACCACGGGACAGTTACGAAACGAACACAGAAGCAATCTTT | CASSPRDSYETNTEAIF
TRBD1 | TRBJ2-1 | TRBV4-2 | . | TGTGCCAGCAGCCAAGATACAGGGACAGCATACAATGAGCAGTTCTTC | CASSQDTGTAYNEQFF
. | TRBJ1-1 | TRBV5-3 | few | TGTGCCAGCAGCTTGCCCTTAATGAACACTGAAGCTTCCTTT | CASSLPLMNTEASF
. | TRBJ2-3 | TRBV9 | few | TGTGCCAGCAGCGTCGGCGGAGGAGATACGCAGTATTTT | CASSVGGGDTQYF
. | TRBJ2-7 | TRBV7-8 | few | TGTGCCAGCAGCCTACGGGACCCCTACTACGAGCAGTACTTC | CASSLRDPYYEQYF
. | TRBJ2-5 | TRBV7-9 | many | TGTGCCAGCAGCTTAGTCCACCAAGAGACCCAGTACTTC | CASSLVHQETQYF
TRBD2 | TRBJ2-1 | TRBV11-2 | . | TGTGCCAGCAGCTTTCGGCGGGAGAGGGCCAATGAGCAGTTCTTC | CASSFRRERANEQFF
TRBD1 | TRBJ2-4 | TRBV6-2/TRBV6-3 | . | TGTGCCAGCAGCACGTTTTGGCAGGGGGCCTCGCAGTTATCCAAAAACATTCAGTACTTC | CASSTFWQGASQLSKNIQYF
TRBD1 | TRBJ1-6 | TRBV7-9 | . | TGTGCCGTAGGGACAGAGAGCTCCTATAATTCACCCCTCCACTTT | CAVGTESSYNSPLHF
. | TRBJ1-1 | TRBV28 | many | TGTGCCAGCAGGTCGTCTAACGGGCTCAACACTGAAGCTTTCTTT | CASRSSNGLNTEAFF
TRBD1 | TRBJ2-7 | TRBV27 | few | TGTGCCAGCAGTTTAAGGACAGGGAACTACGAGCAGTACTTC | CASSLRTGNYEQYF
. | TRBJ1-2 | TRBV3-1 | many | TGTGCCAGCAGCCAAGAGGGGGAATATAACTATGGCTACACCTTC | CASSQEGEYNYGYTF
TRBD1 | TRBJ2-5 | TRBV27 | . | TGTGCCAGCAGTTCCCTGACAGGGTTTGTCGAGACCCAGTACTTC | CASSSLTGFVETQYF
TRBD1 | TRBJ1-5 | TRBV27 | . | TGTGCCAGCAGCCAGGACAGGGGGGATAGCAATCAGCCCCAGCATTTT | CASSQDRGDSNQPQHF
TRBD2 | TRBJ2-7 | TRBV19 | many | TGTGCCAGCAGCGGGGGCTCCTACGAGCAGTACTTC | CASSGGSYEQYF
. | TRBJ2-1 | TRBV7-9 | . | TGTGCCAGCAGCTTAAGAACAGGGACAAACAATGAGCAGTTCTTC | CASSLRTGTNNEQFF
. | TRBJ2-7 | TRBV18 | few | TGTGCCAGCTCACCACTGGGGGACCAGAGCTCCTACGAGCAGTACTTC | CASSPLGDQSSYEQYF
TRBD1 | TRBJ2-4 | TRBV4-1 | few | TGCGCCAGCAGGGGACAGGGATCAGCCAAAAACATTCAGTACTTC | CASRGQGSAKNIQYF
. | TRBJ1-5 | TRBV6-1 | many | TGTGCCAGCAGTGAACCCGAGATTAACTATAGCAATCAGCCCCAGCATTTT | CASSEPEINYSNQPQHF